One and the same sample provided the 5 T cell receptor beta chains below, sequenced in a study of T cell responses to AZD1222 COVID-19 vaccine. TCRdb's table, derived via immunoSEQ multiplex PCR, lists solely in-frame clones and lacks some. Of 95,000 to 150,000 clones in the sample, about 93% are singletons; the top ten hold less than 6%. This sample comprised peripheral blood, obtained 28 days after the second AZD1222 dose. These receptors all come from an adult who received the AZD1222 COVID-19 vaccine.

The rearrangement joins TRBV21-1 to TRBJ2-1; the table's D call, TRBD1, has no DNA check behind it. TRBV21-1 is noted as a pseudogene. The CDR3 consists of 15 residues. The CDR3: CAISLPGHAIYEQFF. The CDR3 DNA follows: TGTGCCATCTCCCTACCGGGACACGCTATCTATGAGCAGTTCTTC.

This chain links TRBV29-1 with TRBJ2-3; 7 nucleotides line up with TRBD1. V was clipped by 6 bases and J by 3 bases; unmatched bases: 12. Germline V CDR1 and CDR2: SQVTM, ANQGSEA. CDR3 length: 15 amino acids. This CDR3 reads CSVVLTGDNTDTQYF. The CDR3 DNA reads TGCAGCGTCGTCCTCACAGGGGATAATACAGATACGCAGTATTTT.

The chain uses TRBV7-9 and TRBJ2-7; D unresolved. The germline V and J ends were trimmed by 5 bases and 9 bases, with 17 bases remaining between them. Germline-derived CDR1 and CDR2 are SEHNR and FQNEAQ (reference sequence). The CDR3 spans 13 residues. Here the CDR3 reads CASSRPPGSGQYF. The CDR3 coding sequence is TGTGCCAGCAGCCGACCTCCCGGGTCTGGGCAGTACTTC.

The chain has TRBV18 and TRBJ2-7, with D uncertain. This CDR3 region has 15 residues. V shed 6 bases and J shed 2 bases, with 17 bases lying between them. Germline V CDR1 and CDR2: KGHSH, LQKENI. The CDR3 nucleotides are TGTGCCAGCTCCCTAAAGTCGGGTAGTACCTACGAGCAGTACTTC. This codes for CASSLKSGSTYEQYF.

CDR3 bases: TGTGCCAGCAGTCCCCCGTGGGGAACCGGGGAGCTGTTTTTT. This sequence encodes CASSPPWGTGELFF. J is TRBJ2-2 and V is TRBV27; no reliable D call. The V end was cut by 5 bases, the J end by 5 bases, with 12 bases between. Germline lookup yields CDR1 MNHEY and CDR2 SMNVEV (reference sequence). The CDR3 loop spans 14 amino acids.